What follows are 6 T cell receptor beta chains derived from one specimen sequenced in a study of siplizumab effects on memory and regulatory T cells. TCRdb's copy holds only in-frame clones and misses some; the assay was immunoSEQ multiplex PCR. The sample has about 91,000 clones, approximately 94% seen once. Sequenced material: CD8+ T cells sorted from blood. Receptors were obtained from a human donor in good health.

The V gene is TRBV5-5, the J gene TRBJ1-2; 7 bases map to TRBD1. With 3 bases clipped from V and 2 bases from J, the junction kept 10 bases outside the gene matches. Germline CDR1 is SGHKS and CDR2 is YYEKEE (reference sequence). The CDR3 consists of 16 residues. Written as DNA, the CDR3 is TGTGCCAGCAGCTGGCCAGGGGGTCAGGGAAACTATGGCTACACCTTC. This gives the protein CASSWPGGQGNYGYTF.

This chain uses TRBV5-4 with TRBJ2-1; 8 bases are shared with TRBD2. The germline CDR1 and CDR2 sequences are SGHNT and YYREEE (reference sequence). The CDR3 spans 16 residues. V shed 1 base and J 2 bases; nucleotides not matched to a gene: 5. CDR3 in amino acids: CASSLRAGGPYNEQFF. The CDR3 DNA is TGTGCCAGCAGCTTGAGGGCGGGGGGCCCCTACAATGAGCAGTTCTTC.

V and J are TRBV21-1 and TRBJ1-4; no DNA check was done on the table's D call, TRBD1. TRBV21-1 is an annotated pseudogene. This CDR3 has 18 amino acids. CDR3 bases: TGTGCCAGCAGCAAGGGTGGGCTAATCGTGCCCCCAATTGAAAAACTGTTTTTT. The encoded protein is CASSKGGLIVPPIEKLFF.

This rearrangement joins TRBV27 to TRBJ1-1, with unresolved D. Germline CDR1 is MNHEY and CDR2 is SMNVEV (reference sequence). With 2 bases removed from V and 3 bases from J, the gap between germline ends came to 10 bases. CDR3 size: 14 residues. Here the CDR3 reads CASSLKWYHTEAFF. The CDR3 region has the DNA TGTGCCAGCAGTTTAAAGTGGTACCACACTGAAGCTTTCTTT.

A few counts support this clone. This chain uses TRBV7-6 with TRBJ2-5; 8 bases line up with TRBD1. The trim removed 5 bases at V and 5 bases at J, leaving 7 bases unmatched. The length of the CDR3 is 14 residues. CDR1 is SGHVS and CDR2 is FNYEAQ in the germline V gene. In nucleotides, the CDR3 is TGTGCCAGCAGCCCAGGGGGCGCCTTGGAGACCCAGTACTTC. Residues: CASSPGGALETQYF.

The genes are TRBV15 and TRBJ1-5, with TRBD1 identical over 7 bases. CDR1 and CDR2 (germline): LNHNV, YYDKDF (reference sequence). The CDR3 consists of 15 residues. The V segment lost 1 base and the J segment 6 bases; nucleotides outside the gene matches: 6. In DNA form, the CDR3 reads TGTGCCACCAGCAGAGTGCAGGGGGGAGGTCAGCCCCAGCATTTT. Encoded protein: CATSRVQGGGQPQHF. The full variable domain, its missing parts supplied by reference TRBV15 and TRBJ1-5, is DAMVIQNPRYQVTQFGKPVTLSCSQTLNHNVMYWYQQKSSQAPKLLFHYYDKDFNNEADTPDNFQSRRPNTSFCFLDIRSPGLGDTAMYLCATSRVQGGGQPQHFGDGTRLSIL.